This TCR beta chain is from a study of PD-L1 blockade in urothelial cancer. In the study overall: Specimens of blood held a median count of 141,255 T cells. The study's findings and limits: Tumor-associated clones in the blood of durable-benefit patients grew more at 3 weeks. Below-median pretreatment blood TCR clonality was associated with improved progression-free and overall survival.

All patients carried locally advanced or metastatic urothelial carcinoma. To note about this clone: The antigen remains undetermined. Its ends do not fully match the called genes, so a read error is possible.

Produced via immunoSEQ multiplex PCR; TCRdb's table is partial and in-frame only. The sample holds 45,000 or so clones, about four fifths seen once. Sequenced material: PBMCs, taken around atezolizumab (anti-PD-L1) treatment. The sequence came from a man between 65 and 85 years old with urothelial cancer.

The CDR3 DNA reads TGTGCCAGCAGTTTGGGGACAGGGCGGGATGAGCAGTTCTTC. Protein sequence: CASSLGTGRDEQFF. V is TRBV5-4 and J is TRBJ2-1; 9 bases line up with TRBD1. The CDR3 runs 14 residues. The germline V gene has CDR1 SGHNT and CDR2 YYREEE (reference sequence).